This section outlines one TCR beta chain sequence together with its context. These data come from a study of blood T cell repertoires in COVID-19. With 3 bases removed from V and 1 base from J, the gap between germline ends came to 15 bases. Germline CDR1 is LGHDT and CDR2 is YNNKEL (reference sequence). The CDR3 contains 17 residues. TCRdb keeps only in-frame clones here, not all; method: immunoSEQ multiplex PCR. This sample yields roughly 120,000 clones, of which approximately 80% are seen a single time; 15% to 20% belongs to the top ten. The chain uses TRBV3-1 (or the pseudogene TRBV3-2) and TRBJ1-4; D remains unclear. Sequencing input: peripheral blood. This sequence originates from a woman between 55 and 75 years old with acute or convalescent COVID-19. CDR3 coding DNA: TGTGCCAGCAGCCAGGGTCGCGGGGATGGAACTAATGAAAAACTGTTTTTT. This codes for CASSQGRGDGTNEKLFF.